The next 8 T cell receptor beta chains were all read from a single sample in a study of OX40 agonist ivuxolimab in advanced cancers. Assay used: immunoSEQ multiplex PCR; TCRdb lists only in-frame clones, some missing. In the table there are tens of thousands of clones, 75% to 90% of which are singletons. The sequencing used CD4+ or CD8+ T cells sorted from blood, collected in a trial of the OX40 agonist ivuxolimab. The receptor set was obtained from an adult with an advanced solid tumor such as melanoma, head and neck, liver or kidney cancer.

This chain links TRBV9 with TRBJ2-7; TRBD1 matches 8 bases. CDR3 length: 14 residues. Germline V CDR1 and CDR2: SGDLS, YYNGEE. The J segment lost 2 bases and the V segment lost 3 bases, leaving 4 bases of the junction unmatched. Here the CDR3 reads CASSGRDRPYEQYF. Written as DNA, the CDR3 is TGTGCCAGCAGCGGCCGGGACAGGCCCTACGAGCAGTACTTC.

The CDR3 DNA follows: TGTGCCAGCAGTGGGTGGACAGGAGAGGGGATCCCAAGGCCTACCGGGGAGCTGTTTTTT. Its translation: CASSGWTGEGIPRPTGELFF. The chain joins TRBV6-1 to TRBJ2-2, with 7 bases identical to TRBD1. There are 20 residues in the CDR3. Looked up from germline, CDR1 is MNHNS and CDR2 is SASEGT. The ends lost 4 bases at V and 5 bases at J; junction bases unmatched: 22.

This clone has just one count. V gene TRBV7-6 combines with J gene TRBJ2-1; 7 nucleotides match TRBD1. The CDR3 is 15 residues long. The junction had 7 bases not matched to a gene; V was cut back by 2 bases and J by 6 bases. Germline CDR1 is SGHVS and CDR2 is FNYEAQ. CDR3 bases: TGTGCCAGCAGCTTATCGGGGACAGTAGTCAATGAGCAGTTCTTC. Protein product: CASSLSGTVVNEQFF.

The chain is built from TRBV19 and TRBJ2-7; the match to TRBD1 covers 10 bases. The junction had 5 bases not matched to a gene; V was cut back by 4 bases and J by 5 bases. The germline gives CDR1 LNHDA, CDR2 SQIVND (reference sequence). There are 14 residues in the CDR3. CDR3 region: CASSKGQGIHEQYF. CDR3 bases: TGTGCCAGTAGTAAGGGACAGGGGATCCACGAGCAGTACTTC.

By frequency in the sample, this clone is medium-sized (0.01 to 0.1%). This chain joins TRBV4-1 and TRBJ2-7; D gene unclear. Germline V gene lookup returns CDR1 MGHRA and CDR2 YSYEKL. V lost 1 base, J lost 5 bases, and 9 bases lay in between. The CDR3 runs to 13 residues. The CDR3 reads CASSQASGDEQYF. CDR3 sequence (DNA): TGCGCCAGCAGCCAAGCCTCGGGCGACGAGCAGTACTTC.

The chain recombines TRBV29-1 with TRBJ2-1; maybe TRBD2 (6 bases). This CDR3 has 15 amino acids. CDR1 SQVTM and CDR2 ANQGSEA come from the germline V gene. V dropped 0 bases and J dropped 6 bases, with 15 bases sitting between them. The DNA of the CDR3 is TGCAGCGTTGAAGAGGGTGGCGGGATTCCCAATGAGCAGTTCTTC. As protein: CSVEEGGGIPNEQFF.

This clone has only a few counts. The chain combines TRBV21-1 with TRBJ2-7; the listed D gene, TRBD2, was not tested against the DNA. TRBV21-1 is a recognized pseudogene. The CDR3 sequence is 14 residues long. CDR3 residues: CASSRSGRVGEQYF. The CDR3 coding sequence is TGTGCCAGCAGCAGAAGCGGGAGAGTGGGCGAGCAGTACTTC.

The J gene is TRBJ2-7, the V gene TRBV13; D gene unclear. The germline V gene has CDR1 PRHDT and CDR2 FYEKMQ (reference sequence). Trimming removed 5 bases from V and 2 bases from J, with 10 bases in between. There are 13 residues in the CDR3. CDR3 region: CASSPGTTYEQYF. CDR3 DNA: TGTGCCAGCAGCCCGGGCACCACCTACGAGCAGTACTTC.